Shown below are 20 T cell receptor beta chains from a single sample sequenced in a study of blood T cell repertoires in COVID-19. Method: immunoSEQ multiplex PCR; TCRdb's copy keeps in-frame clones and lacks some. The sample has some 200,000 clones; just under 85% are singletons. The sample comprised peripheral blood. Receptors were obtained from a human donor with acute or convalescent COVID-19. The donor label of this sample is uncertain.

The chain employs TRBV7-2 and TRBJ2-6; 9 bases are shared with TRBD1. Germline V CDR1 and CDR2: SGHTA, FQGNSA. This CDR3 is built from 17 residues. V lost 5 bases, J lost 3 bases, and 8 bases stayed unmatched. The CDR3 nucleotides are TGTGCCAGCAGCCCCGCGACAGGGGGTTATGGGGCCAACGTCCTGACTTTC. It is translated as CASSPATGGYGANVLTF.

The CDR3: CASSTSTPGQGVTHEAFF. DNA of the CDR3: TGTGCCAGCAGCACCTCTACTCCGGGACAGGGGGTTACCCATGAAGCTTTCTTT. The chain links TRBV21-1 to TRBJ1-1; the DNA was not compared with TRBD1, the D call given in the table. TRBV21-1 is deemed a pseudogene. The CDR3 runs 18 residues.

The chain couples TRBV29-1 to TRBJ2-1, with 12 positions matching TRBD2. Germline V gene data show CDR1 as SQVTM and CDR2 as ANQGSEA. The CDR3 contains 17 residues. With 6 bases clipped from V and 0 bases from J, the junction kept 9 bases outside the gene matches. The CDR3 coding sequence is TGCAGCGTCCGAATCGGACTAGCGGGACCCTCCTACAATGAGCAGTTCTTC. Encoded protein: CSVRIGLAGPSYNEQFF.

The chain has TRBV6-5 and TRBJ1-2, with 11 bases matching TRBD1. The CDR3 consists of 13 residues. Germline CDR1 reads MNHEY; CDR2 reads SVGAGI. With V trimmed by 6 bases and J by 8 bases, 5 bases remained unmatched. The CDR3 region is CASRADRGLGYTF. The CDR3 nucleotides read TGTGCCAGCAGGGCGGACAGGGGGCTAGGCTACACCTTC.

This chain uses TRBV5-1 with TRBJ2-2; possibly TRBD1 for D (6 bases). Germline V CDR1 and CDR2: SGHRS, YFSETQ. The germline V and J ends were trimmed by 0 bases and 0 bases, with 6 bases remaining between them. The CDR3 extends over 15 amino acids. CDR3 residues: CASSLDRANTGELFF. The CDR3 region has the DNA TGCGCCAGCAGCTTGGACAGGGCGAACACCGGGGAGCTGTTTTTT.

In this sample, this clone turned up once. The J gene is TRBJ2-1, the V gene TRBV11-2; TRBD2 matches at 8 bases. The length of the CDR3 is 16 residues. V was clipped by 2 bases and J by 8 bases; unmatched bases: 11. Germline CDR1 is SGHAT and CDR2 is FQNNGV. CDR3 bases: TGTGCCAGCAGCTTATGGGCTCGGACTAGCAAAGATGAGCAGTTCTTC. Residues: CASSLWARTSKDEQFF.

V gene TRBV18 combines with J gene TRBJ1-2; D uncertain. Germline lookup yields CDR1 KGHSH and CDR2 LQKENI. V lost 4 bases and J lost 3, with 9 bases in between. The CDR3 consists of 13 residues. CDR3 region: CASSRGVDYGYTF. CDR3 sequence (DNA): TGTGCCAGCTCACGAGGCGTAGACTATGGCTACACCTTC. The full variable domain, rest sourced from reference TRBV18 and TRBJ1-2, is NAGVMQNPRHLVRRRGQEARLRCSPMKGHSHVYWYRQLPEEGLKFMVYLQKENIIDESGMPKERFSAEFPKEGPSILRIQQVVRGDSAAYFCASSRGVDYGYTFGSGTRLTVV.

This chain joins TRBV2 and TRBJ1-2, with 9 positions matching TRBD1. Germline V CDR1 and CDR2: SNHLY, FYNNEI. This CDR3 is built from 14 residues. V dropped 7 bases and J dropped 8; count of bases not matched to a gene: 11. The CDR3 bases are TGTGCCAGCACCTTTCGGGACAGGGCGAAAGGCTACACCTTC. Translation gives CASTFRDRAKGYTF.

The rearrangement uses TRBV27 and TRBJ2-1; 7 bases fit TRBD2. J gave up 8 bases and V 6 bases, and 13 bases lay outside the gene matches. Germline assignment: CDR1 MNHEY and CDR2 SMNVEV (reference sequence). The CDR3 covers 15 residues. In DNA, the CDR3 is TGTGCCAGCAGGGGGAGGGCCGCCTCCCTCGATGAGCAGTTCTTC. Its protein is CASRGRAASLDEQFF.

This clone was detected only a few times. The chain couples TRBV11-1 to TRBJ1-1; 8 positions match TRBD1. V was clipped by 4 bases and J by 0 bases; unmatched bases: 7. Germline values: CDR1 SGHAT, CDR2 FQDESV (reference sequence). The CDR3 runs 16 residues. CDR3 protein: CASSSRDRLMNTEAFF. The CDR3 nucleotides are TGTGCCAGCAGCTCCCGGGACAGGTTAATGAACACTGAAGCTTTCTTT.

This clone turned up a few times. The rearrangement joins TRBV9 to TRBJ2-5; possible D gene TRBD2, 5 bases. Deletions cut 3 bases from V and 5 bases from J, with 20 bases between. This CDR3 is 16 amino acids long. Germline CDR1 SGDLS, CDR2 YYNGEE. The chain's CDR3 is CASSARLGHGGETQYF. The CDR3 DNA reads as TGTGCCAGCAGCGCCCGACTGGGCCACGGCGGGGAGACCCAGTACTTC.

The genes are TRBV3-1 (or the pseudogene TRBV3-2) and TRBJ2-1, with D perhaps matching TRBD2 (6 bases). The CDR3 runs 16 residues. The germline CDR1 and CDR2 sequences are LGHDT and YNNKEL (reference sequence). Trimming shortened V by 2 bases and J by 0 bases, and 11 bases separated the two germline ends. The CDR3 region has the DNA TGTGCCAGCAGCCAATGGAGGGTCCTCTCCTACAATGAGCAGTTCTTC. This translates into CASSQWRVLSYNEQFF.

The V call is TRBV20-1, the J call TRBJ2-7; the match to TRBD1 covers 9 bases. J was trimmed by 1 base and V by 3 bases; bases with no gene match: 7. This CDR3 contains 15 residues. Germline CDR1 and CDR2: DFQATT and SNEGSKA (reference sequence). The CDR3 nucleotides read TGCAGTGCTAGTCACCCGGGACAGGGTTCCTACGAGCAGTACTTC. Translated, it gives CSASHPGQGSYEQYF.

This clone was counted a single time. The chain carries TRBV7-9 and TRBJ2-7; D is unclear. Germline-derived CDR1 and CDR2 are SEHNR and FQNEAQ (reference sequence). The CDR3 has 13 residues. V gave up 1 base and J gave up 2 bases, with 6 bases separating them. The CDR3 loop is CASSLGPPYEQYF. The DNA for the CDR3 is TGTGCCAGCAGCTTAGGGCCTCCCTACGAGCAGTACTTC.

V is TRBV10-3 and J is TRBJ1-1; D is possibly TRBD1 (5 bases). The V gene lost 5 bases and the J gene lost 3 bases, with 16 bases spanning the gap. This CDR3 region has 15 residues. Germline lookup yields CDR1 ENHRY and CDR2 SYGVKD. This chain's CDR3 is CAISPGGGRYTEAFF. The DNA for the CDR3 is TGTGCCATCAGTCCGGGGGGGGGAAGGTACACTGAAGCTTTCTTT.

This clone appeared once. V gene TRBV20-1 combines with J gene TRBJ1-1; 10 bases fit TRBD1. The CDR3 runs to 15 residues. Per germline, CDR1 DFQATT and CDR2 SNEGSKA (reference sequence). Losses at the gene ends were 3 bases for V and 11 bases for J; bases not matched to a gene: 15. The CDR3 here is CSASQAGTGDVSAFF. The CDR3 bases are TGCAGTGCTAGTCAAGCGGGGACAGGGGACGTGTCGGCTTTCTTT.

The rearrangement links TRBV18 to TRBJ2-7; 9 bases map to TRBD1. The CDR3 totals 15 residues. CDR1 and CDR2 from the germline V gene are KGHSH and LQKENI. V was clipped by 3 bases and J by 4 bases; unmatched bases: 7. The CDR3 DNA reads as TGTGCCAGCTCACCGCCGGGACAGGGATTTTACGAGCAGTACTTC. It specifies CASSPPGQGFYEQYF.

The chain has TRBV7-9 and TRBJ2-1; no clear D. Per the germline V gene, CDR1 is SEHNR and CDR2 is FQNEAQ (reference sequence). Trimming cost V 4 bases and J 9 bases, with 7 bases left between them. This CDR3 is 11 amino acids long. CDR3 sequence (DNA): TGTGCCAGCAGCTCCCTCGGTGAGCAGTTCTTC. Its protein is CASSSLGEQFF. The variable domain in full, completed from reference TRBV7-9 and TRBJ2-1, reads DTGVSQNPRHKITKRGQNVTFRCDPISEHNRLYWYRQTLGQGPEFLTYFQNEAQLEKSRLLSDRFSAERPKGSFSTLEIQRTEQGDSAMYLCASSSLGEQFFGPGTRLTVL.

The chain couples TRBV19 to TRBJ2-1; TRBD2 aligns across 7 bases. Trimming removed 5 bases from V and 3 bases from J; junction bases left unmatched: 4. The CDR3 covers 14 residues. Germline-derived CDR1 and CDR2 are LNHDA and SQIVND (reference sequence). The CDR3 DNA follows: TGTGCCAGTAGTGTGACTAGCAGCTACAATGAGCAGTTCTTC. This translates into CASSVTSSYNEQFF.

The chain couples TRBV5-4 to TRBJ1-2; TRBD1 agrees at 12 bases. CDR1 is SGHNT, CDR2 YYREEE, per germline (reference sequence). V was pared by 3 bases and J by 7 bases, with 4 bases of the junction left unmatched. The CDR3 contains 14 residues. The CDR3 protein is CASSWDRGRIGYTF. CDR3 nucleotide sequence: TGTGCCAGCAGCTGGGACAGGGGGCGGATTGGCTACACCTTC.